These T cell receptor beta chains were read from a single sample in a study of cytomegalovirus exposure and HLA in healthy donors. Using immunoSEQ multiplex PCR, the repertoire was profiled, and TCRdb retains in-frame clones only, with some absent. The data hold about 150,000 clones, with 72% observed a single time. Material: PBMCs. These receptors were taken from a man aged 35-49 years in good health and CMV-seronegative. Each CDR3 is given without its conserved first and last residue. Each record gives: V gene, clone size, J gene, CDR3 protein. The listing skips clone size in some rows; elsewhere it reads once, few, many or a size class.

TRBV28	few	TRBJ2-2	ASSLWQLAGGPGELF
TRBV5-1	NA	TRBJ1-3	ASSAGTGGNTIY
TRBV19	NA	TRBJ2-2	ATGDPNTGELF
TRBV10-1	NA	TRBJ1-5	ASRDAGGNQPQH
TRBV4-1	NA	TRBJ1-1	ASSQPRGLAF
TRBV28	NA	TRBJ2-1	ASSLGGRPYNEQF
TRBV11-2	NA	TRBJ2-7	ASSIRTSGRPYEQY
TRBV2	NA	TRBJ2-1	ASIFGVIVSNEQF
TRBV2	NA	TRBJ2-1	ASIPGTAIREQF
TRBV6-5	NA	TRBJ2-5	ASSYRRTSGRAQY
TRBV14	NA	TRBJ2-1	ASSQEQEQF
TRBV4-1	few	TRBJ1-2	ASSFDRGYGYT
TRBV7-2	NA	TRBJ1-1	ASSLDTGRETEAF
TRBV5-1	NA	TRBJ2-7	ASSATGHYEQY
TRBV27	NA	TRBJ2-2	ASSYLGGSTSGRDTGELF
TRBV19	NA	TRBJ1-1	ASSISRNTEAF
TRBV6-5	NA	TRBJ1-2	ASSLYRAHYGYT
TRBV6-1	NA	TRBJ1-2	ASSEAWTGDGGYT
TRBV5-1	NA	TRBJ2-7	ASSLTGLAGVYEQY
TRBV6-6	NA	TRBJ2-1	ASNNNGGPSYNEQF
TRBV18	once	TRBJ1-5	ASSLGQAGQPQH